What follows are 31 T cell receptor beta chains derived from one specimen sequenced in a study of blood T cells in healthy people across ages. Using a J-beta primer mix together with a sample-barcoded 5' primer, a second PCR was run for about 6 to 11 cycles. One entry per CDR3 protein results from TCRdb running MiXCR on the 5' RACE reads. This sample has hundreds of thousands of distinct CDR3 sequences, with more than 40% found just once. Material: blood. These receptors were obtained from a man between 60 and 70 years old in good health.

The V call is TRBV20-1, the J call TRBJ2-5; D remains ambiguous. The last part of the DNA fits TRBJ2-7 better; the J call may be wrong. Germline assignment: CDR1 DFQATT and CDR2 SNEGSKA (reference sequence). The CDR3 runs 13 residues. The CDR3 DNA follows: TGCAGTGCTAGAGAGGCCAGAACCTACGAGCAGTACGTC. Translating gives CSAREARTYEQYV.

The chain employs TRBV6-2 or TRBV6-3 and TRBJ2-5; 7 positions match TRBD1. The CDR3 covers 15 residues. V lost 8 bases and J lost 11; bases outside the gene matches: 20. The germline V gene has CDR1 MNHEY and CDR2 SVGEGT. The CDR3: CASRGIGGFPGEQYF. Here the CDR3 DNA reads TGTGCCAGCCGAGGGATAGGGGGCTTCCCCGGTGAGCAGTACTTC.

The chain's CDR3 is CASSLAVGTQGYTF. CDR3 DNA: TGTGCCAGCAGCTTAGCGGTGGGAACTCAAGGCTACACCTTC. The chain is built from TRBV7-2 and TRBJ1-2; unclear D gene. V was pared by 0 bases and J by 8 bases, with 13 bases between. This CDR3 is 14 amino acids long. Germline assignment: CDR1 SGHTA and CDR2 FQGNSA.

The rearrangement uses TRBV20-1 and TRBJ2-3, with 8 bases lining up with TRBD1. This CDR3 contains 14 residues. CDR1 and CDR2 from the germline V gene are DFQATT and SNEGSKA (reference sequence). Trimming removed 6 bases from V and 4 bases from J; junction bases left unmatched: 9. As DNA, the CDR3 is TGCAGTGCCAGGACAGGGTATATCCCAGATACGCAGTATTTT. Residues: CSARTGYIPDTQYF.

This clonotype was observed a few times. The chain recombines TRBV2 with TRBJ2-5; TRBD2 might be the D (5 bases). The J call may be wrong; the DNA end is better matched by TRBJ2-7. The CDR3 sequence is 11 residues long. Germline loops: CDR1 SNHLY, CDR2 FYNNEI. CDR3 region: CASREEYEQYF. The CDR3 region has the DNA TGTGCCAGCAGGGAGGAATACGAGCAGTACTTC.

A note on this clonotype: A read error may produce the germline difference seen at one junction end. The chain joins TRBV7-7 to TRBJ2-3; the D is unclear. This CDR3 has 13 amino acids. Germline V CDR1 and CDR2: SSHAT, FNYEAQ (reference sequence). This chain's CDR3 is CASSHRPTDTQYF. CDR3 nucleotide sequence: TGTGCTAGCAGCCATCGGCCCACAGATACGCAGTATTTT.

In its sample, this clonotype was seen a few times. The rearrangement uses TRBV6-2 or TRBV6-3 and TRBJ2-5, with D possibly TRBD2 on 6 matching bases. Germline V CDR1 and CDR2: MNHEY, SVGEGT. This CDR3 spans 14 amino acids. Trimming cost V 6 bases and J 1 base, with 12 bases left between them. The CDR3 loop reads CASRPTRLQETQYF. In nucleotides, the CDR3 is TGTGCCAGCAGACCGACTAGGCTCCAAGAGACCCAGTACTTC.

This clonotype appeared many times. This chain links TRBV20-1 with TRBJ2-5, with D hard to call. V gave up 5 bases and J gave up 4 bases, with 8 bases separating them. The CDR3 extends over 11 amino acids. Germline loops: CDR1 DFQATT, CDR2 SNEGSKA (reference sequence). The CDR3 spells CSARKGETQYF. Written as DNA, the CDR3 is TGCAGTGCTCGAAAGGGAGAGACCCAGTACTTC.

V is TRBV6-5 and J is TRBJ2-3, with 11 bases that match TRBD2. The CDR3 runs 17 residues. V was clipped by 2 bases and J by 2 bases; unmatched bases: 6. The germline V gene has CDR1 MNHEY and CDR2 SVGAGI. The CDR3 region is CASSYGLAGGLTDTQYF. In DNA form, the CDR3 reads TGTGCCAGCAGTTACGGTCTAGCGGGGGGACTCACAGATACGCAGTATTTT.

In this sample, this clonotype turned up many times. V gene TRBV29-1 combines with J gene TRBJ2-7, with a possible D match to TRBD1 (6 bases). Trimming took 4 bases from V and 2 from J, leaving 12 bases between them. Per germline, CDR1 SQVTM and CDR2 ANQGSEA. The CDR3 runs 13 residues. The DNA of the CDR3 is TGCAGCGTTGGGAAGACAGGACCCTACGAGCAGTACTTC. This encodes CSVGKTGPYEQYF.

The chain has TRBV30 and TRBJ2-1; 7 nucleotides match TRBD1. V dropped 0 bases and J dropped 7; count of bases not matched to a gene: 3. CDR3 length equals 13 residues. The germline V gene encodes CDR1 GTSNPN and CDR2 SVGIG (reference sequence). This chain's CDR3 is CAWSVKGANEQFF. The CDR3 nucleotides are TGTGCCTGGAGTGTAAAGGGGGCGAATGAGCAGTTCTTC. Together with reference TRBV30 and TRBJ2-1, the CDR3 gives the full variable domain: SQTIHQWPATLVQPVGSPLSLECTVEGTSNPNLYWYRQAAGRGLQLLFYSVGIGQISSEVPQNLSASRPQDRQFILSSKKLLLSDSGFYLCAWSVKGANEQFFGPGTRLTVL.

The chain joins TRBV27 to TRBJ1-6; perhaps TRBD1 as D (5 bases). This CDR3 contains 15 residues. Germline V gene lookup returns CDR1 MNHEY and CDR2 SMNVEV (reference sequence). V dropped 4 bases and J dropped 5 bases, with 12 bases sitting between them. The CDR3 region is CASSSAWGDNSPLHF. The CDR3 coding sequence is TGTGCCAGCAGTTCCGCATGGGGGGATAATTCACCCCTCCACTTT.

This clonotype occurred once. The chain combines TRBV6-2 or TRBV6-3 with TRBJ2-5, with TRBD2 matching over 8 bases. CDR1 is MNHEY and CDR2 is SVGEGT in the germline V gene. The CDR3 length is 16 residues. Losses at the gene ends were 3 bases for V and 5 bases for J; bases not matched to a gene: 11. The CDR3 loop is CASSYSERGPEETQYF. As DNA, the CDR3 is TGTGCCAGCAGTTATTCCGAGCGGGGGCCAGAGGAGACCCAGTACTTC.

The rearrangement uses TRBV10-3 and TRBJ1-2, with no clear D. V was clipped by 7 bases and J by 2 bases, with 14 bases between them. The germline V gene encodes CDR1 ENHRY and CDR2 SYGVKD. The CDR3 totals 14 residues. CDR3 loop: CAITPRWLNYGYTF. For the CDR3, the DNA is TGTGCCATCACCCCCAGGTGGCTGAACTATGGCTACACCTTC.

This CDR3 is CASSGRDRANYGYTF. In nucleotides, the CDR3 is TGTGCCAGCAGTGGAAGGGACAGGGCTAACTATGGCTACACCTTC. V and J are TRBV6-6 and TRBJ1-2; 9 nucleotides agree with TRBD1. V shed 5 bases, J shed 0 bases, and the junction held 4 bases outside the gene matches. Germline CDR1 is MNHNY and CDR2 is SVGAGI (reference sequence). The CDR3 consists of 15 residues.

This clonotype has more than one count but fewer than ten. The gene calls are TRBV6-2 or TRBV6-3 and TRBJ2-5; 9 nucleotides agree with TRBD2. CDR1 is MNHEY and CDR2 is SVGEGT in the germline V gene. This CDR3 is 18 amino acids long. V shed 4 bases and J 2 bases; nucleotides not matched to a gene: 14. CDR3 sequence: CASSWVTAGGAAQETQYF. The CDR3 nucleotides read TGTGCCAGCAGTTGGGTCACAGCGGGGGGCGCTGCTCAAGAGACCCAGTACTTC.

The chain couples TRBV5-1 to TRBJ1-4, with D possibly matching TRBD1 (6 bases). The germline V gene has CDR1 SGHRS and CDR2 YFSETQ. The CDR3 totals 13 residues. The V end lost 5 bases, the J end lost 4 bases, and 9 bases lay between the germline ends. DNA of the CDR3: TGCGCCAGCAGGGGGGCAAGTAATGAAAAACTGTTTTTT. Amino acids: CASRGASNEKLFF. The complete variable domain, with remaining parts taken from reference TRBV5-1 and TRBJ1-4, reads KAGVTQTPRYLIKTRGQQVTLSCSPISGHRSVSWYQQTPGQGLQFLFEYFSETQRNKGNFPGRFSGRQFSNSRSEMNVSTLELGDSALYLCASRGASNEKLFFGSGTQLSVL.

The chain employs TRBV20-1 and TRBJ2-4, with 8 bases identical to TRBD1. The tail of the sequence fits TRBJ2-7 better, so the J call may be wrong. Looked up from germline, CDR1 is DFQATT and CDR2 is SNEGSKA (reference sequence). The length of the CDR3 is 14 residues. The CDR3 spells CRKPEDRDFYEQYF. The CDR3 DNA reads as TGCAGGAAACCCGAGGACAGGGATTTTTACGAGCAGTACTTC.

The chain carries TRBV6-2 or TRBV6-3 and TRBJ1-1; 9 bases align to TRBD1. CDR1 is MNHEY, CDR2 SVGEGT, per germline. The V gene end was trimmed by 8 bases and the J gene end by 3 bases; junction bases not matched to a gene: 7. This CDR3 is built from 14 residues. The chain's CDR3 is CASGTGTGHTEAFF. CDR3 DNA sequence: TGTGCCAGCGGAACCGGGACAGGGCACACTGAAGCTTTCTTT.

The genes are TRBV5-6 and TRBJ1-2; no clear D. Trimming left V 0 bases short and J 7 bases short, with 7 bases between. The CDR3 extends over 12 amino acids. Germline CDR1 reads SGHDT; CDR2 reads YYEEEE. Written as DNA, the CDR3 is TGTGCCAGCAGCTTGGGGAATAGTGGCTACACCTTC. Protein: CASSLGNSGYTF.

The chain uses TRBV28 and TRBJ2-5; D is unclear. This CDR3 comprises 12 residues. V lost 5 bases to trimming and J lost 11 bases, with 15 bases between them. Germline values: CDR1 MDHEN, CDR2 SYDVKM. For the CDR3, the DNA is TGTGCCAGCAGTATACTTGTGAGTGAGCAGTACTTC. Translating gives CASSILVSEQYF.

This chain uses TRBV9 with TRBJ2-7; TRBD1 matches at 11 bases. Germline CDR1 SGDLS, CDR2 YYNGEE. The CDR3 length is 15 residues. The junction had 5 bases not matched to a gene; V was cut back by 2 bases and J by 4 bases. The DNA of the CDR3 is TGTGCCAGCAGCGTTGGGGACAGGGGGAAATACGAGCAGTACTTC. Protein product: CASSVGDRGKYEQYF.

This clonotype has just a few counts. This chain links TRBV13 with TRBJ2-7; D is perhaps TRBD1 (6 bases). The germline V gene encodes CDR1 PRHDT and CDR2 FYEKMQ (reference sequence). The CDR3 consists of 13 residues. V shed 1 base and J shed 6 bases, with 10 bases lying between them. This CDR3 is CASSLVRGSEQYF. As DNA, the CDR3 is TGTGCCAGCAGCTTAGTCAGGGGAAGCGAGCAGTACTTC.

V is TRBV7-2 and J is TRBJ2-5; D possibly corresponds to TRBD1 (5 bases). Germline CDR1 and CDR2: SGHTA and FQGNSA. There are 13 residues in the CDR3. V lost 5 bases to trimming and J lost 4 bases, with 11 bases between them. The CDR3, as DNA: TGTGCCAGCAGCCCCCCAGGGATAGAGACCCAGTACTTC. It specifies CASSPPGIETQYF.

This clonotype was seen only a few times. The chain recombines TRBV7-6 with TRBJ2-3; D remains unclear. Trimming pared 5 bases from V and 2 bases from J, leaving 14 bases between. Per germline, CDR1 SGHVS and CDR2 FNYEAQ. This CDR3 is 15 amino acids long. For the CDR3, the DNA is TGTGCCAGCAGCCAACCCTGGCACTACACAGATACGCAGTATTTT. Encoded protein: CASSQPWHYTDTQYF.

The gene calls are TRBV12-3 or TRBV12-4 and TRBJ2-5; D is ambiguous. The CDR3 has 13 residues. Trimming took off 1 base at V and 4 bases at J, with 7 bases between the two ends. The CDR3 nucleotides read TGTGCCAGCAGTTTAGGCCAGGTAGAGACCCAGTACTTC. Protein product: CASSLGQVETQYF.

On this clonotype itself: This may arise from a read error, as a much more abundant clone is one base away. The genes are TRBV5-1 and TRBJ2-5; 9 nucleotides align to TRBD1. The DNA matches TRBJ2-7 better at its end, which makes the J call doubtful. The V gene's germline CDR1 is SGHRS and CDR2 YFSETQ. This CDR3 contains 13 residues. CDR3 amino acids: CASNRDRVYEQYF. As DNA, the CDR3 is TGCGCCAGCAACCGGGACAGGGTCTACGAGCAGTACTTC.

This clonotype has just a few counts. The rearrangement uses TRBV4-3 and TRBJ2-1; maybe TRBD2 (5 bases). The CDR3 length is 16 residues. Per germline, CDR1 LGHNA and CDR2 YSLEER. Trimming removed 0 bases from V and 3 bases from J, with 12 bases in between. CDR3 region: CASSQETRIGYNEQFF. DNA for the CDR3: TGCGCCAGCAGCCAAGAAACTAGAATCGGCTACAATGAGCAGTTCTTC.

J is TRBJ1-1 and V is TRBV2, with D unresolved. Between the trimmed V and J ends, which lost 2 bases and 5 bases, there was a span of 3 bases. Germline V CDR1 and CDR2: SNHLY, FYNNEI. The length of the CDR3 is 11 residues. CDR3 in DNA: TGTGCCAGCAGTGAATTTACTGAAGCTTTCTTT. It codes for CASSEFTEAFF.

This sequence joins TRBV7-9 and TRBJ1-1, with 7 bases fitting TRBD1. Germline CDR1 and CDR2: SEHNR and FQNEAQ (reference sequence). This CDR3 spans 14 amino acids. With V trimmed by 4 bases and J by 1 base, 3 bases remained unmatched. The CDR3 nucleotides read TGTGCCAGCAGCTCCACAGGGGAGAACACTGAAGCTTTCTTT. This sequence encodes CASSSTGENTEAFF.

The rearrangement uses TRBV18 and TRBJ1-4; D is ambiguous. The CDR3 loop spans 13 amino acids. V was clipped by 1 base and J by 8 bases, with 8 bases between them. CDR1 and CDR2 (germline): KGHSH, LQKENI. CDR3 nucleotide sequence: TGTGCCAGCTCACCACAAAGGGAAGAAAAACTGTTTTTT. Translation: CASSPQREEKLFF.